Below are 9 T cell receptor beta chains sequenced from a single sample in a study of T cells after yellow fever vaccination. A single record per CDR3 protein comes from TCRdb applying MiXCR to the 5' RACE reads. The sample consists of about 73,000 distinct CDR3 sequences, around 7.7% of them appearing once. This specimen was CD8+ T cells sorted from PBMCs, taken on the day of the yellow fever booster vaccination. The receptors shown here come from a man aged 30 to 45 who received the YFV17D yellow fever vaccine.

This clonotype showed up many times. The chain has TRBV7-2 and TRBJ2-7; no clear D. The CDR3 runs to 13 residues. The V gene lost 5 bases and the J gene lost 3 bases, with 11 bases spanning the gap. Looked up from germline, CDR1 is SGHTA and CDR2 is FQGNSA. The CDR3 loop reads CASSPYPNYEQYF. The CDR3 nucleotides read TGTGCCAGCAGCCCCTACCCAAACTACGAGCAGTACTTC.

J is TRBJ2-5 and V is TRBV12-3 or TRBV12-4; 8 bases line up with TRBD2. The CDR3 runs 15 residues. Trimming cost V 4 bases and J 5 bases; bases outside gene matches: 9. CDR3 in amino acids: CASSSASGSQETQYF. As DNA, the CDR3 is TGTGCCAGCAGTTCCGCCAGCGGGAGTCAGGAGACCCAGTACTTC.

The chain joins TRBV2 to TRBJ1-1, with no clear D. There are 11 residues in the CDR3. V was trimmed by 6 bases and J by 8 bases, leaving 10 bases between them. The germline V gene has CDR1 SNHLY and CDR2 FYNNEI. As DNA, the CDR3 is TGTGCCAGCAGCGAATCACCCGAAGCTTTCTTT. It yields the protein CASSESPEAFF.

The V call is TRBV7-8, the J call TRBJ2-7; D possibly corresponds to TRBD1 (5 bases). Trimming removed 1 base from V and 1 base from J, with 11 bases in between. Germline values: CDR1 SGHVS, CDR2 FQNEAQ. The CDR3 consists of 15 residues. In DNA form, the CDR3 reads TGTGCCAGCAGCTTAGAGACAGTTGATTCCTACGAGCAGTACTTC. It codes for CASSLETVDSYEQYF. Filled out from reference TRBV7-8 and TRBJ2-7, the complete variable domain reads GAGVSQSPRYKVAKRGQDVALRCDPISGHVSLFWYQQALGQGPEFLTYFQNEAQLDKSGLPSDRFFAERPEGSVSTLKIQRTQQEDSAVYLCASSLETVDSYEQYFGPGTRLTVT.

The chain joins TRBV12-3 or TRBV12-4 to TRBJ2-5; D possibly corresponds to TRBD1 (6 bases). This CDR3 contains 17 residues. V was cut by 11 bases and J by 1 base, with 26 bases left in between. The CDR3 region is CAFSFEILGQPQETQYF. Here the CDR3 DNA reads TGTGCCTTCAGTTTCGAGATTCTGGGACAACCCCAAGAGACCCAGTACTTC.

This clonotype has just a few counts. The chain has TRBV6-1 and TRBJ1-2, with D tentatively TRBD1 (6 bases). The V and J ends lost 6 bases and 4 bases respectively, with 15 bases between them. This CDR3 region has 14 residues. Per germline, CDR1 MNHNS and CDR2 SASEGT. CDR3 region: CASSSEGVLYGYTF. The CDR3, as DNA: TGTGCCAGCAGCAGCGAGGGGGTTCTCTATGGCTACACCTTC.

This clonotype came up a few times. V is TRBV7-6 and J is TRBJ2-5; D unresolved. Germline V gives CDR1 SGHVS, CDR2 FNYEAQ. Trimming took 0 bases from V and 4 from J, leaving 3 bases between them. The CDR3 runs 12 residues. CDR3 sequence reads: CASSLASETQYF. The CDR3 nucleotides are TGTGCCAGCAGCTTAGCGTCAGAGACCCAGTACTTC.

This clonotype was counted many times. CDR3 nucleotide sequence: TGTGCCAGCAGCCGTACCACTACCTACGAGCAGTACTTC. Translation gives CASSRTTTYEQYF. The chain couples TRBV7-2 to TRBJ2-7; no definite D call. This CDR3 spans 13 amino acids. Germline V CDR1 and CDR2: SGHTA, FQGNSA. Between the trimmed V and J ends, which lost 5 bases and 2 bases, there was a span of 10 bases.

This clonotype was detected a few times. This sequence joins TRBV20-1 and TRBJ2-2; D perhaps matches TRBD1 (6 bases). The germline CDR1 and CDR2 sequences are DFQATT and SNEGSKA (reference sequence). This CDR3 comprises 13 residues. As DNA, the CDR3 is TGCAGCGGGACAAACATGAACACCGGGGAGCTGTTTTTT. This translates into CSGTNMNTGELFF.